This T cell receptor beta chain was recorded in a study of T-cell memory formation after mild COVID-19. General study findings and limits: Day 37-peaking second-wave clones had unconfirmed SARS-CoV-2 specificity. Contracting clones from day 15 to 85 showed balanced CD4/CD8; later expanders favored CD4+. CD4+ contracting clones lay mainly in CM and EM, CD8+ ones in EMRA.

TCRdb independently ran MiXCR on the 5' RACE reads; one entry per CDR3 protein. Here the sample spans 100,000 to 130,000 distinct CDR3 sequences, 18% being singletons. The length of the CDR3 is 14 residues. V was pared by 6 bases and J by 1 base, with 11 bases between. A remark on this clonotype: Its matching antigen is unknown.

This TCR was recovered from a man in his late teens or twenties who had mild COVID-19 (a few samples of this study predate the infection). Cell type and time point are not known. The chain employs TRBV12-3 or TRBV12-4 and TRBJ2-3, with D maybe TRBD2 (6 bases). The source material was PBMCs or a T cell subset sorted from them (not recorded which). CDR3 coding DNA: TGTGCCAGCAGACGGGGGTTCCGCACAGATACGCAGTATTTT. Residues: CASRRGFRTDTQYF.